This T cell receptor (beta chain) was observed in a study of early T cells in non-severe SARS-CoV-2 infection (dated by TCRdb to the early 2020s). Describing the broader study: Bulk RNA from unsorted whole blood was used for TCR sequencing, so alpha and beta chains could not be paired. General findings and caveats noted by the study authors: VDJdb matching was skewed toward anti-spike CD8 responses and likely underestimated virus-specific expansions by missing private and CD4 specificities.

The library was obtained by 5' RACE. For sequencing, a NextSeq 500 was employed. In the TCR library protocol, unique molecular identifiers were attached to individual cDNA molecules to correct for PCR bias and sequencing error. Both TCR alpha and beta chains were sequenced, and tight co-correlation was observed between alpha and beta sequence abundances in each sample. In the paper's pipeline: Decombinator V4 was used to annotate TCR sequences for V gene, J gene and CDR3. TCRs were defined as expanded if a significant change between any two time points was detected under a Poisson model with p below 0.0001. TCR abundances were normalised to the total number of TCRs sequenced per sample and were expressed as counts per million. TRAV1-2 paired with TRAJ12, TRAJ20 or TRAJ33 defined MAIT TCRs, while TRAV10 paired with TRAJ18 defined iNKT TCRs. VDJdb, accessed 1 November 2021, was searched for CMV, EBV and SARS-CoV-2 annotated TCRs, with TCRs annotated for multiple antigens excluded. TCRdb reprocessed the public reads (quality trimming at Q25 with fastp, clone calling with MiXCR) and kept in-frame beta chains. Records with the same CDR3 protein are collapsed into one entry carrying the most frequent genes and DNA. The V and J calls reflect TCRdb's pipeline rather than the authors' work. The sample records more than 50,000 distinct CDR3 sequences, around a tenth of which are singletons. In total, the top ten clones hold less than 5% of the sample.

Reading from cysteine to phenylalanine, the CDR3 counts 15 amino acids. This entry keeps only the CDR3 DNA: 45 bases, framed from base 1. The germline V gene sets CDR1 to SGHDT and CDR2 to YYEEEE. Between the V and J ends, shortened by 0 bases and 6 bases respectively, the junction contains 12 bases. The study was a case-control design nested within a healthcare worker cohort in London, UK, with weekly nasopharyngeal swab PCR tests and blood sampling. Healthcare workers were enrolled in the week of the UK lockdown, from 23 to 31 March 2020, and were followed every week for up to roughly 16 weeks. This clonotype was detected many times. Its antigen target is currently unknown. No base quality values were provided; no much bigger clone lies one nucleotide off.

The V and J genes are TRBV5-6 and TRBJ1-4, with TRBD1 perhaps the D gene, on 5 matching bases. The sequenced sample consisted of whole blood. This receptor was taken from an adult who was a healthcare worker with PCR-confirmed SARS-CoV-2 infection or an uninfected control (not recorded which). This receptor carries the CDR3 CASSLVPGGDEKLFF. The base sequence is TGTGCCAGCAGCTTGGTGCCGGGGGGAGATGAAAAACTGTTTTTT.